The rows below give T cell receptor beta chains drawn from one sample of a study of blood T cell repertoires in COVID-19. This table comes from immunoSEQ multiplex PCR, and its TCRdb copy is limited to in-frame clones, with some not included. The sample lists over 200,000 clones; around 81% were seen once. Sequencing input: PBMCs or T cells enriched from blood (not recorded which). The receptors here all came from a woman between 50 and 59 years old with acute COVID-19. CDR3s include the opening cysteine and the closing phenylalanine or tryptophan. The D gene is left open where the match is weak. Part of the rows lack a size; the others show once, few, many or a class for expanded clones.

j_call v_call d_call clone_size cdr3_aa cdr3_nt
TRBJ1-5 TRBV29-1 - - CSVQQGDQPQHF TGCAGCGTTCAACAGGGTGATCAGCCCCAGCATTTT
TRBJ2-1 TRBV9 - once CASSVSGNEQFF TGTGCCAGCAGCGTATCGGGCAATGAGCAGTTCTTC
TRBJ1-2 TRBV5-1 - - CASSLQGNGYTF TGCGCCAGCAGCTTGCAGGGGAATGGCTACACCTTC
TRBJ2-2 TRBV28 - - CASSLGGAGRGELFF TGTGCCAGCAGTTTGGGCGGGGCTGGACGAGGGGAGCTGTTTTTT
TRBJ2-2 TRBV27 - few CASSLGGWGNTGELFF TGTGCCAGCAGTTTAGGAGGGTGGGGAAACACCGGGGAGCTGTTTTTT
TRBJ2-2 TRBV11-3 - - CASSTRGAGFTGELFF TGTGCCAGCAGCACCCGGGGGGCCGGTTTCACCGGGGAGCTGTTTTTT
TRBJ2-7 TRBV6-6 - - CASSEYGATSYEQYF TGTGCCAGCAGTGAGTACGGCGCGACATCCTACGAGCAGTACTTC
TRBJ2-7 TRBV18 TRBD1 - CASSLTGDGNYEQYF TGTGCCAGCTCACTCACAGGGGACGGAAACTACGAGCAGTACTTC
TRBJ2-7 TRBV9 TRBD1 few CASSGTGQPYEQYF TGTGCCAGCAGCGGGACGGGACAGCCCTACGAGCAGTACTTC
TRBJ2-6 TRBV7-2 - few CASSSQAYSGANVLTF TGTGCCAGCAGCTCCCAGGCCTACTCTGGGGCCAACGTCCTGACTTTC
TRBJ2-6 TRBV28 - - CASSPQGPGANVLTF TGTGCCAGCAGTCCGCAGGGGCCCGGGGCCAACGTCCTGACTTTC
TRBJ1-6 TRBV7-9 - - CASSSDNRSNSPLHF TGTGCCAGCAGCTCTGACAACAGGTCTAATTCACCCCTCCACTTT
TRBJ1-6 TRBV27 - - CASRDSGGHSPLHF TGTGCCAGCAGGGACAGTGGGGGTCATTCACCCCTCCACTTT
TRBJ2-3 TRBV24-1 TRBD1 - CATEGPGGSDTQYF TGTGCCACCGAGGGGCCAGGGGGTTCAGATACGCAGTATTTT
TRBJ2-1 TRBV5-4 TRBD2 - CASSFARRDYLYNEQFF TGTGCCAGCAGCTTCGCCCGGCGGGACTACCTGTACAATGAGCAGTTCTTC
TRBJ1-1 TRBV7-7 TRBD1 once CASSPEDRGSGNTEAFF TGTGCTAGCAGCCCAGAGGACAGGGGGTCGGGGAACACTGAAGCTTTCTTT
TRBJ2-7 TRBV29-1 TRBD2 - CSAGNPGHLSGRPYEQYF TGCAGCGCCGGGAATCCGGGACACCTTAGCGGGAGACCCTACGAGCAGTACTTC
TRBJ2-5 TRBV7-2 TRBD2 - CASSLAVLAGGQETQYF TGTGCCAGCAGCTTAGCGGTGCTAGCGGGGGGGCAAGAGACCCAGTACTTC
TRBJ1-4 TRBV5-1 - - CASSNRTSANEKLFF TGCGCCAGCAGCAACCGGACATCGGCTAATGAAAAACTGTTTTTT
TRBJ1-4 TRBV12-3/TRBV12-4 - once CASSFGERELFF TGTGCCAGCAGTTTCGGGGAGAGGGAACTGTTTTTT
TRBJ2-7 TRBV19 TRBD2 - CASSIDGTSGIYEQYF TGTGCCAGTAGTATAGATGGGACTAGCGGAATTTACGAGCAGTACTTC
TRBJ1-3 TRBV2 - - CASSVQGFGNTIYF TGTGCCAGCAGTGTGCAGGGATTTGGAAACACCATATATTTT
TRBJ1-5 TRBV29-1 TRBD1 - CSARTGISNQPQHF TGCAGCGCCCGGACAGGGATTAGCAATCAGCCCCAGCATTTT
TRBJ1-1 TRBV2 - - CASSDWGDTEAFF TGTGCCAGCAGTGATTGGGGGGACACTGAAGCTTTCTTT
TRBJ2-1 TRBV9 TRBD1 - CASSVEGTGKGKNEQFF TGTGCCAGCAGCGTAGAGGGGACAGGGAAAGGGAAAAATGAGCAGTTCTTC
TRBJ2-1 TRBV2 - - CASKPSYNEQFF TGTGCCAGCAAGCCCTCCTACAATGAGCAGTTCTTC
TRBJ1-3 TRBV18 - - CASSPPSAGLSGNTIYF TGTGCCAGCTCACCACCGTCGGCGGGACTCTCTGGAAACACCATATATTTT